The 9 T cell receptor beta chains presented below share a single source sample, sequenced in a study of tumor-infiltrating lymphocytes in glioblastoma multiforme. Multiple V-beta primers and a C-beta primer amplified TCRB from RNA. One entry per CDR3 protein results from TCRdb running MiXCR on the multiplex PCR reads. Among 25,000 to 40,000 distinct CDR3 sequences listed, roughly two thirds were seen once. The sequencing input was brain tumor tissue. Every receptor here comes from a male donor with glioblastoma.

At least ten counts were recorded for this clonotype. V gene TRBV6-1 combines with J gene TRBJ1-5; 7 nucleotides agree with TRBD1. This CDR3 has 19 amino acids. CDR1 and CDR2 (germline): MNHNS, SASEGT. The V gene end was trimmed by 4 bases and the J gene end by 0 bases; junction bases not matched to a gene: 15. CDR3 sequence (DNA): TGTGCCAGCAGTGTAAAAATTCCGGGACAGCTATATAGCAATCAGCCCCAGCATTTT. Translation: CASSVKIPGQLYSNQPQHF.

Worth noting for this clonotype: A much larger clone lies a single base off, so this may be a read error. This chain links TRBV28 with TRBJ2-1; TRBD2 is a possible D gene (5 bases). This CDR3 spans 12 amino acids. In germline, CDR1 is MDHEN, CDR2 SYDVKM. V was clipped by 9 bases and J by 4 bases, with 10 bases between them. The CDR3 spells CARSREYNEQFF. The CDR3 nucleotides are TGTGCCAGGAGTCGGGAATACAATGAGCAGTTCTTC.

This clonotype showed up just a few times. The genes are TRBV10-1 and TRBJ2-1, with D hard to call. Germline V gene data show CDR1 as WNHNN and CDR2 as SYGVQD (reference sequence). Trimming left V 7 bases short and J 7 bases short, with 8 bases between. CDR3 length: 11 residues. The CDR3: CASKGGNEQFF. CDR3 sequence (DNA): TGCGCCAGCAAAGGCGGAAATGAGCAGTTCTTC.

This clonotype was counted between two and nine times. Just one base apart from a much larger clone, this may be a read error. As the CDR3 is not closed by the conserved phenylalanine or tryptophan, this likely results from a read error. This chain joins TRBV6-5 and TRBJ1-4, with 7 bases fitting TRBD1. The germline V gene encodes CDR1 MNHEY and CDR2 SVGAGI. Trimming removed 4 bases from V and 8 bases from J; junction bases left unmatched: 10. This CDR3 is 15 amino acids long. CDR3 DNA: TGTGCCAGCAGTTTTGGACAGGAGGGACGGGAAAAACTGTTTTAT. This translates into CASSFGQEGREKLFY.

Of note for this clonotype: The junction shows a germline mismatch at one end, possibly a read error. The J gene is TRBJ1-2, the V gene TRBV20-1; D uncertain. This CDR3 has 10 residues. Germline V gene data show CDR1 as DFQATT and CDR2 as SNEGSKA (reference sequence). The CDR3 region is CIAREGSYTF. DNA of the CDR3: TGCATTGCTAGGGAGGGAAGCTACACCTTC.

This clonotype appeared once. This likely comes from a read error, as the CDR3 has no conserved phenylalanine or tryptophan at its end. The gene calls are TRBV2 and TRBJ1-1, with unresolved D. The germline V gene has CDR1 SNHLY and CDR2 FYNNEI. This CDR3 contains 13 residues. The V gene lost 3 bases and the J gene lost 1 base, with 6 bases spanning the gap. The CDR3 protein is CASSDSSNTEAFL. For the CDR3, the DNA is TGTGCCAGCAGTGACAGCTCGAACACTGAAGCTTTCCTT.

The chain combines TRBV20-1 with TRBJ2-4, with D maybe TRBD2 (7 bases). Germline V gene data show CDR1 as DFQATT and CDR2 as SNEGSKA (reference sequence). V was pared by 6 bases and J by 8 bases, with 17 bases between. This CDR3 is built from 13 residues. The CDR3 sequence is CSAETGREDIQYF. CDR3 bases: TGCAGTGCAGAAACAGGGAGGGAAGACATTCAGTACTTC.

This clonotype was seen only a few times. V usage is TRBV7-9 and J usage is TRBJ2-3; D is tentatively TRBD1 or TRBD2 (5 bases each). The germline CDR1 and CDR2 sequences are SEHNR and FQNEAQ (reference sequence). The V end lost 0 bases, the J end lost 2 bases, and 15 bases lay between the germline ends. The CDR3 loop spans 17 amino acids. DNA for the CDR3: TGTGCCAGCAGCTTAGCGCCGGCAGGGAGCGACACAGATACGCAGTATTTT. It specifies CASSLAPAGSDTDTQYF.

Details on this clonotype: This sequence may be a read error, since a much larger clone differs from it by one base. The V call is TRBV14, the J call TRBJ2-7; a possible D gene is TRBD2 (6 bases). CDR3 length: 15 residues. Per germline, CDR1 SGHDN and CDR2 FVKESK. CDR3 region: CASGQRRGSSYEQYF. DNA of the CDR3: TGTGCCAGCGGCCAGAGGAGGGGAAGCTCCTACGAGCAGTACTTC.